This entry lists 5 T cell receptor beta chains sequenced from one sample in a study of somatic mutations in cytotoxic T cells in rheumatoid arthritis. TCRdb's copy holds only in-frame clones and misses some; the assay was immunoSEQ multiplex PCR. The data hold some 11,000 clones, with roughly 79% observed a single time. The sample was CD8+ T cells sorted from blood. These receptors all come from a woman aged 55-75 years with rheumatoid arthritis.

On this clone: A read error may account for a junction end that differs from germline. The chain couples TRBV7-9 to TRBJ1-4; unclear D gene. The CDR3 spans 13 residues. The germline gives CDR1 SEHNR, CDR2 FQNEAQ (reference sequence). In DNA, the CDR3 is TGTGCCAGCAGCCTAGCCCGAGGGGAAAAACTGTTTTTT. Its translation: CASSLARGEKLFF.

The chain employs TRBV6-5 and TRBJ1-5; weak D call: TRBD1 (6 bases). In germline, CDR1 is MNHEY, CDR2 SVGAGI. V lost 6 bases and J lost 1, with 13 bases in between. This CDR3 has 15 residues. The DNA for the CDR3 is TGTGCCAGCAGCATTAGACAGGACAGCAATCAGCCCCAGCATTTT. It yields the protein CASSIRQDSNQPQHF.

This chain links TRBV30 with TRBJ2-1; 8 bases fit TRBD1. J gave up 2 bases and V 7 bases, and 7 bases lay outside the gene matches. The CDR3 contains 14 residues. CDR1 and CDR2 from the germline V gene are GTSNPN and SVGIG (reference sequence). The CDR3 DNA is TGTGCCTCGACAGGACAGGGCCCCTACAATGAGCAGTTCTTC. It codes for CASTGQGPYNEQFF. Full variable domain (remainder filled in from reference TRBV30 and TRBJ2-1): SQTIHQWPATLVQPVGSPLSLECTVEGTSNPNLYWYRQAAGRGLQLLFYSVGIGQISSEVPQNLSASRPQDRQFILSSKKLLLSDSGFYLCASTGQGPYNEQFFGPGTRLTVL.

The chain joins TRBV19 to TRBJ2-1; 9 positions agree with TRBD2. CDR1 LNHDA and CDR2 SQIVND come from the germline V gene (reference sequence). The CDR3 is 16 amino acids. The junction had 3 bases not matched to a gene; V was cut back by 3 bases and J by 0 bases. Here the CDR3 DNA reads TGTGCCAGTAGTATTCTAGCGGGACGCTCCTACAATGAGCAGTTCTTC. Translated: CASSILAGRSYNEQFF. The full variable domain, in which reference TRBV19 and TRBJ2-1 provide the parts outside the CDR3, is DGGITQSPKYLFRKEGQNVTLSCEQNLNHDAMYWYRQDPGQGLRLIYYSQIVNDFQKGDIAEGYSVSREKKESFPLTVTSAQKNPTAFYLCASSILAGRSYNEQFFGPGTRLTVL.

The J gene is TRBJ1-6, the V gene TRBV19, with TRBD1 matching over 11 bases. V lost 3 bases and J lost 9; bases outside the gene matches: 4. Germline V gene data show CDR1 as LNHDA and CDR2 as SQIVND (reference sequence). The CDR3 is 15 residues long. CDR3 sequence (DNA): TGTGCCAGTAGTATTAAGGACAGGGGGCTTTCACCCCTCCACTTT. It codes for CASSIKDRGLSPLHF.